What follows are 11 T cell receptor beta chains derived from one specimen sequenced in a study of T cell changes during pregnancy in multiple sclerosis. Profiled with immunoSEQ multiplex PCR; TCRdb holds only in-frame clones, not every one. The sample includes tens of thousands of clones, 92% of them seen just once. The starting material was peripheral blood, obtained after pregnancy. Source of these receptors: a female donor with multiple sclerosis, enrolled in a pregnancy study.

This rearrangement joins TRBV20-1 to TRBJ1-2; D gene ambiguous. Trimming stripped 1 base from V and 10 bases from J, with 10 bases between. Per germline, CDR1 DFQATT and CDR2 SNEGSKA (reference sequence). The CDR3 runs 11 residues. The CDR3 DNA is TGCAGTGCTAGAGCGGCGGATGACTACACCTTC. This codes for CSARAADDYTF.

The V and J genes are TRBV6-5 and TRBJ2-7; the match to TRBD1 covers 7 bases. The CDR3 sequence is 14 residues long. J was trimmed by 3 bases and V by 8 bases; bases with no gene match: 10. Germline loops: CDR1 MNHEY, CDR2 SVGAGI. The CDR3 spells CASARQGSNYEQYF. DNA of the CDR3: TGTGCCAGCGCTCGACAGGGCTCAAACTACGAGCAGTACTTC.

The V gene is TRBV5-8, the J gene TRBJ2-7; TRBD1 might be the D (7 bases). Germline CDR1 and CDR2: SGHTS and YDEGEE. This CDR3 contains 15 residues. V gave up 2 bases and J gave up 1 base, with 13 bases separating them. CDR3 in amino acids: CASSFGGGISYEQYF. DNA for the CDR3: TGTGCCAGCAGCTTCGGAGGGGGCATATCCTACGAGCAGTACTTC.

In this sample, this clone turned up once. The chain has TRBV2 and TRBJ1-2; perhaps TRBD1 as D (5 bases). Between the trimmed V and J ends, which lost 5 bases and 1 base, there was a span of 8 bases. CDR3 length: 13 amino acids. Germline V lookup: CDR1 SNHLY, CDR2 FYNNEI. CDR3 protein: CASSTDINYGYTF. The CDR3 coding sequence is TGTGCCAGCAGTACGGACATTAACTATGGCTACACCTTC.

J is TRBJ2-7 and V is TRBV6-5; 10 bases line up with TRBD1. V was clipped by 0 bases and J by 6 bases; unmatched bases: 5. The CDR3 contains 15 residues. Germline CDR1 and CDR2: MNHEY and SVGAGI. CDR3 loop: CASSYSGTGAFEQYF. The CDR3 nucleotides read TGTGCCAGCAGTTACTCGGGGACAGGGGCGTTCGAGCAGTACTTC.

V and J are TRBV28 and TRBJ1-2; a weak D match, TRBD1 (5 bases). The CDR3 runs to 14 residues. V was clipped by 4 bases and J by 0 bases, with 9 bases between them. The germline V gene encodes CDR1 MDHEN and CDR2 SYDVKM. The CDR3 reads CASSSSGTNYGYTF. CDR3 sequence (DNA): TGTGCCAGCAGTTCCTCAGGGACTAACTATGGCTACACCTTC.

The V gene is TRBV2, the J gene TRBJ2-7; weak D call: TRBD2 (6 bases). Trimming cost V 6 bases and J 5 bases, with 14 bases left between them. CDR3 length equals 13 residues. Germline V gene sequence: CDR1 SNHLY, CDR2 FYNNEI. CDR3 sequence reads: CASRLGGPHEQYF. In DNA, the CDR3 is TGTGCCAGCAGGCTCGGGGGTCCCCACGAGCAGTACTTC. Full variable domain (remainder filled in from reference TRBV2 and TRBJ2-7): EPEVTQTPSHQVTQMGQEVILRCVPISNHLYFYWYRQILGQKVEFLVSFYNNEISEKSEIFDDQFSVERPDGSNFTLKIRSTKLEDSAMYFCASRLGGPHEQYFGPGTRLTVT.

The sample holds one count of this clone. The rearrangement joins TRBV5-6 to TRBJ2-2; 8 positions match TRBD2. J gave up 6 bases and V 2 bases, and 3 bases lay outside the gene matches. This CDR3 is 14 amino acids long. Germline CDR1 is SGHDT and CDR2 is YYEEEE. CDR3 protein: CASSLPGGAGELFF. The CDR3, as DNA: TGTGCCAGCAGCTTACCCGGGGGGGCCGGGGAGCTGTTTTTT.

This sequence joins TRBV7-2 and TRBJ1-3; D perhaps matches TRBD1 (5 bases). This CDR3 region has 15 residues. V was pared by 2 bases and J by 1 base, with 9 bases between. Germline V lookup: CDR1 SGHTA, CDR2 FQGNSA. CDR3 protein: CASSLFPGSGNTIYF. The CDR3 bases are TGTGCCAGCAGCTTATTTCCAGGGTCTGGAAACACCATATATTTT.

The J gene is TRBJ1-5, the V gene TRBV11-2; 8 bases align to TRBD1. The CDR3 totals 15 residues. The V gene's germline CDR1 is SGHAT and CDR2 FQNNGV. Losses at the gene ends were 0 bases for V and 7 bases for J; bases not matched to a gene: 5. CDR3 bases: TGTGCCAGCAGCTTAGAAGGACAGGGAAGGCAGCCCCAGCATTTT. Amino acids: CASSLEGQGRQPQHF.

This chain uses TRBV27 with TRBJ1-2, with 8 positions matching TRBD1. The length of the CDR3 is 14 residues. J gave up 6 bases and V 6 bases, and 9 bases lay outside the gene matches. Germline V lookup: CDR1 MNHEY, CDR2 SMNVEV (reference sequence). CDR3 bases: TGTGCCAGCAGCCTAAGAGGACAGGGCCATGGCTACACCTTC. This encodes CASSLRGQGHGYTF.